A selection of T cell receptor beta chains follows, all from one sample in a study of T cell responses to AZD1222 COVID-19 vaccine. Measured with immunoSEQ multiplex PCR; TCRdb has only the in-frame clones, and not every one. The sample records roughly 120,000 clones, 81% being singletons. The input for sequencing was peripheral blood, taken on day 0 of AZD1222 vaccination. The source of these receptors is an adult in good health. Each CDR3 is given with its conserved first and last residue. Fields, in order: J gene, clone size, V gene, D gene, CDR3 protein, CDR3 DNA. D genes are given only for firm matches. For some rows the clone size is stated as once, few or many, or as a class when expanded; others skip it.

J: TRBJ2-7; size: -; V: TRBV28; D: -; CDR3: CASSLERGATYEQYF; DNA: TGTGCCAGCAGTTTAGAAAGAGGGGCCACCTACGAGCAGTACTTC
J: TRBJ1-2; size: once; V: TRBV28; D: TRBD1; CDR3: CASSLTGPYGYTF; DNA: TGTGCCAGCAGTTTGACAGGGCCTTATGGCTACACCTTC
J: TRBJ2-7; size: -; V: TRBV18; D: TRBD2; CDR3: CASSPEGLPRGEQYF; DNA: TGTGCCAGCTCACCGGAGGGACTACCGAGGGGCGAGCAGTACTTC
J: TRBJ2-1; size: -; V: TRBV9; D: TRBD2; CDR3: CASTRSPGGRNEQFF; DNA: TGTGCCAGCACCCGATCGCCGGGGGGGAGGAATGAGCAGTTCTTC
J: TRBJ2-7; size: -; V: TRBV6-5; D: -; CDR3: CASSTPQGVEQYF; DNA: TGTGCCAGCAGTACCCCACAGGGTGTCGAGCAGTACTTC
J: TRBJ2-3; size: -; V: TRBV7-2; D: TRBD2; CDR3: CASSPGGSLDTQYF; DNA: TGTGCCAGCAGCCCGGGGGGGAGCTTAGATACGCAGTATTTT
J: TRBJ2-3; size: -; V: TRBV30; D: TRBD2; CDR3: CAWSLSGASTDTQYF; DNA: TGTGCCTGGAGCCTTAGCGGGGCTAGCACAGATACGCAGTATTTT
J: TRBJ1-2; size: medium-sized; V: TRBV5-4; D: -; CDR3: CASSWAGQPYGYTF; DNA: TGTGCCAGCAGCTGGGCAGGACAGCCCTATGGCTACACCTTC
J: TRBJ2-3; size: -; V: TRBV19; D: -; CDR3: CASSVQSPDTQYF; DNA: TGTGCCAGTAGTGTGCAATCACCAGATACGCAGTATTTT
J: TRBJ2-7; size: -; V: TRBV30; D: -; CDR3: CAWTRGTMSYEQYF; DNA: TGTGCCTGGACCCGGGGCACCATGTCCTACGAGCAGTACTTC
J: TRBJ2-7; size: -; V: TRBV5-4; D: TRBD2; CDR3: CASSRSISGGTSGLEQYF; DNA: TGTGCCAGCAGCCGGTCTATCAGTGGTGGGACTAGCGGGCTCGAGCAGTACTTC
J: TRBJ1-6; size: -; V: TRBV7-2; D: -; CDR3: CASSLEAGGYNSPLHF; DNA: TGTGCCAGCAGCTTAGAAGCGGGGGGGTATAATTCACCCCTCCACTTT
J: TRBJ1-5; size: -; V: TRBV28; D: TRBD1; CDR3: CASSLLEGQGSNQPQHF; DNA: TGTGCCAGCAGTTTATTGGAGGGACAGGGTAGCAATCAGCCCCAGCATTTT
J: TRBJ1-4; size: once; V: TRBV6-1; D: TRBD1; CDR3: CASSEQGVNEKLFF; DNA: TGTGCCAGCAGTGAACAGGGGGTTAATGAAAAACTGTTTTTT
J: TRBJ1-2; size: -; V: TRBV19; D: TRBD1; CDR3: CASSSWTGVTDYGYTF; DNA: TGTGCCAGTAGTTCCTGGACAGGGGTAACGGACTATGGCTACACCTTC
J: TRBJ2-1; size: -; V: TRBV12-5; D: -; CDR3: CASGTGRTDNEQFF; DNA: TGTGCTAGTGGGACGGGAAGGACAGACAATGAGCAGTTCTTC
J: TRBJ2-4; size: -; V: TRBV4-3; D: TRBD2; CDR3: CASSQVRSTSGGAKNIQYF; DNA: TGCGCCAGCAGCCAAGTCCGCTCGACTAGCGGGGGAGCCAAAAACATTCAGTACTTC
J: TRBJ2-1; size: -; V: TRBV7-2; D: TRBD2; CDR3: CASSATSGDRNEQFF; DNA: TGTGCCAGCAGCGCTACTAGCGGGGATAGGAATGAGCAGTTCTTC
J: TRBJ2-3; size: -; V: TRBV7-2; D: -; CDR3: CASSLVGTTSTDTQYF; DNA: TGTGCCAGCAGCTTAGTCGGGACGACTAGCACAGATACGCAGTATTTT
J: TRBJ2-7; size: -; V: TRBV19; D: TRBD1; CDR3: CASGRGQGFEQYF; DNA: TGTGCCAGTGGGCGGGGACAGGGGTTCGAGCAGTACTTC
J: TRBJ1-4; size: -; V: TRBV19; D: TRBD1; CDR3: CASSIRDRVAEKLFF; DNA: TGTGCCAGTAGTATCCGGGACAGGGTCGCTGAAAAACTGTTTTTT
J: TRBJ1-4; size: -; V: TRBV27; D: TRBD1; CDR3: CASSPDRTGRAKLFF; DNA: TGTGCCAGCAGTCCCGACCGGACAGGGAGGGCAAAACTGTTTTTT
J: TRBJ1-3; size: -; V: TRBV9; D: TRBD1; CDR3: CASSTAQGSISGNTIYF; DNA: TGTGCCAGCAGCACGGCACAGGGGTCAATCTCTGGAAACACCATATATTTT
J: TRBJ1-1; size: -; V: TRBV28; D: -; CDR3: CASRIGTLNTEAFF; DNA: TGTGCCAGCAGGATCGGGACTTTGAACACTGAAGCTTTCTTT
J: TRBJ1-1; size: -; V: TRBV2; D: TRBD1; CDR3: CASSEAGGNTEAFF; DNA: TGTGCCAGCAGTGAGGCAGGGGGGAACACTGAAGCTTTCTTT
J: TRBJ1-1; size: -; V: TRBV5-4; D: -; CDR3: CASSPPAQSNTEAFF; DNA: TGTGCCAGCAGCCCCCCGGCACAGTCGAACACTGAAGCTTTCTTT
J: TRBJ1-2; size: -; V: TRBV6-2/TRBV6-3; D: -; CDR3: CASSYTGQTPYTF; DNA: TGTGCCAGCAGTTATACCGGACAGACTCCCTACACCTTC
J: TRBJ2-1; size: -; V: TRBV28; D: TRBD2; CDR3: CASGTSGRGEQFF; DNA: TGTGCCAGCGGCACTAGCGGGAGGGGTGAGCAGTTCTTC
J: TRBJ2-6; size: -; V: TRBV5-1; D: -; CDR3: CASSGGGAPDSGANVLTF; DNA: TGCGCCAGCAGCGGGGGAGGCGCTCCCGACTCTGGGGCCAACGTCCTGACTTTC
J: TRBJ2-7; size: few; V: TRBV19; D: TRBD1; CDR3: CASSMTGGIGEQYF; DNA: TGTGCCAGTAGTATGACAGGGGGAATAGGAGAGCAGTACTTC
J: TRBJ2-3; size: -; V: TRBV3-1/TRBV3-2; D: -; CDR3: CASSPYSATRLADTQYF; DNA: TGTGCCAGCAGCCCCTATTCTGCGACTAGATTGGCAGATACGCAGTATTTT
J: TRBJ2-7; size: -; V: TRBV7-2; D: -; CDR3: CASSLVGIEQYF; DNA: TGTGCCAGCAGCTTAGTAGGGATCGAGCAGTACTTC
J: TRBJ2-7; size: -; V: TRBV6-2/TRBV6-3; D: -; CDR3: CASSSGAYEQYF; DNA: TGTGCCAGCAGTTCAGGAGCCTACGAGCAGTACTTC
J: TRBJ2-7; size: -; V: TRBV6-5; D: TRBD2; CDR3: CASSRQGGGAYEQYF; DNA: TGTGCCAGCAGCCGGCAAGGCGGGGGGGCCTACGAGCAGTACTTC
J: TRBJ2-5; size: -; V: TRBV18; D: -; CDR3: CASSGGAHQETQYF; DNA: TGTGCCAGCTCCGGCGGAGCCCACCAAGAGACCCAGTACTTC
J: TRBJ2-1; size: -; V: TRBV27; D: -; CDR3: CASRDWTVVDEQFF; DNA: TGTGCCAGCCGCGACTGGACAGTAGTCGATGAGCAGTTCTTC
J: TRBJ2-1; size: -; V: TRBV2; D: -; CDR3: CASSDVGAGNNEQFF; DNA: TGTGCCAGCAGTGATGTGGGGGCCGGAAACAATGAGCAGTTCTTC
J: TRBJ2-7; size: -; V: TRBV5-1; D: -; CDR3: CASSLTWDEQYF; DNA: TGCGCCAGCAGCTTGACCTGGGACGAGCAGTACTTC
J: TRBJ1-1; size: -; V: TRBV30; D: -; CDR3: CAWSEWVNTEAFF; DNA: TGTGCCTGGAGTGAGTGGGTGAACACTGAAGCTTTCTTT
J: TRBJ1-4; size: -; V: TRBV9; D: -; CDR3: CASSVTGSEKLFF; DNA: TGTGCCAGCAGCGTAACTGGGTCTGAAAAACTGTTTTTT
J: TRBJ1-5; size: once; V: TRBV19; D: -; CDR3: CASSIHLYSNQPQHF; DNA: TGTGCCAGTAGTATCCACCTTTATAGCAATCAGCCCCAGCATTTT
J: TRBJ1-1; size: -; V: TRBV20-1; D: -; CDR3: CSASAGRIYTEAFF; DNA: TGCAGTGCTAGTGCGGGGCGGATCTACACTGAAGCTTTCTTT
J: TRBJ1-5; size: -; V: TRBV2; D: -; CDR3: CASTSLGAGGNQPQHF; DNA: TGTGCCAGCACCTCTCTCGGGGCCGGGGGCAATCAGCCCCAGCATTTT
J: TRBJ2-1; size: once; V: TRBV4-2; D: TRBD2; CDR3: CASSQDRDYDNEQFF; DNA: TGTGCCAGCAGCCAAGACCGGGACTACGACAATGAGCAGTTCTTC
J: TRBJ1-5; size: -; V: TRBV7-2; D: TRBD1; CDR3: CASSLGQGNHQPQHF; DNA: TGTGCCAGCAGCTTGGGACAGGGTAACCATCAGCCCCAGCATTTT
J: TRBJ2-7; size: -; V: TRBV19; D: -; CDR3: CASSIGQFGNYEQYF; DNA: TGTGCCAGTAGTATAGGTCAGTTCGGGAACTACGAGCAGTACTTC
J: TRBJ2-3; size: -; V: TRBV6-2/TRBV6-3; D: -; CDR3: CASSPKSQGYTDTQYF; DNA: TGTGCCAGCAGTCCGAAATCACAGGGTTACACAGATACGCAGTATTTT
J: TRBJ2-7; size: few; V: TRBV6-6; D: -; CDR3: CASSYSRPSYEQYF; DNA: TGTGCCAGCAGTTACTCCCGCCCCTCCTACGAGCAGTACTTC
J: TRBJ1-5; size: -; V: TRBV9; D: TRBD1; CDR3: CASSAGSGQGGGQPQHF; DNA: TGTGCCAGCAGCGCGGGAAGCGGACAGGGCGGGGGTCAGCCCCAGCATTTT
J: TRBJ1-4; size: -; V: TRBV6-6; D: TRBD1; CDR3: CASTAKGTGSHEKLFF; DNA: TGTGCCAGCACCGCTAAAGGGACAGGGAGTCATGAAAAACTGTTTTTT
J: TRBJ2-4; size: -; V: TRBV24-1; D: TRBD1; CDR3: CATSESTGGTNIQYF; DNA: TGTGCCACCAGTGAATCGACAGGGGGCACGAACATTCAGTACTTC
J: TRBJ1-1; size: -; V: TRBV28; D: TRBD1; CDR3: CASSVVTGGRNEAFF; DNA: TGTGCCAGCAGTGTCGTAACAGGGGGCCGGAATGAAGCTTTCTTT
J: TRBJ2-6; size: -; V: TRBV24-1; D: -; CDR3: CATGPPGANVLTF; DNA: TGTGCCACCGGCCCCCCTGGGGCCAACGTCCTGACTTTC
J: TRBJ1-2; size: once; V: TRBV27; D: TRBD1; CDR3: CASRSGGARGYTF; DNA: TGTGCCAGCCGATCAGGGGGCGCGAGGGGCTACACCTTC
J: TRBJ2-5; size: -; V: TRBV19; D: TRBD1; CDR3: CASADRVEETQYF; DNA: TGTGCCAGTGCGGACAGGGTCGAGGAGACCCAGTACTTC
J: TRBJ2-7; size: -; V: TRBV7-8; D: TRBD2; CDR3: CASSSTRIGLAVSYEQYF; DNA: TGTGCCAGCAGCTCTACCCGGATCGGACTAGCGGTTTCCTACGAGCAGTACTTC